This is a list of T cell receptor beta chains from one sample in a study of blood T cell repertoires in COVID-19. The method was immunoSEQ multiplex PCR; TCRdb's version includes in-frame clones alone and lacks a portion of them. The sample consists of about 350,000 clones, over 85% of them appearing once. Sequenced: peripheral blood. Receptor source: an older woman with COVID-19, enrolled during active disease. The CDR3 runs from the conserved cysteine through the conserved F or W. A D gene is named only where the DNA matches it firmly. A clone size is listed for some rows: how often the clone was seen (once, few, many), or a class if it is expanded.

d_call clone_size j_call v_call cdr3_aa cdr3_nt
NA NA TRBJ1-5 TRBV28 CASSLEDPQHF TGTGCCAGCAGTTTGGAGGATCCCCAGCATTTT
NA NA TRBJ2-3 TRBV5-1 CASSLFEAPRDTQYF TGCGCCAGCAGCTTGTTTGAAGCCCCGAGGGATACGCAGTATTTT
NA NA TRBJ1-5 TRBV18 CASSPRGPAQPQHF TGTGCCAGCTCCCCAAGGGGTCCGGCACAGCCCCAGCATTTT
TRBD1 few TRBJ1-5 TRBV3-1/TRBV3-2 CASSQGQGNYQPQHF TGTGCCAGCAGCCAGGGACAGGGGAATTATCAGCCCCAGCATTTT
NA NA TRBJ1-4 TRBV6-5 CASSYDRGRDEKLFF TGTGCCAGCAGTTACGACCGGGGAAGGGATGAAAAACTGTTTTTT
NA once TRBJ1-1 TRBV3-1/TRBV3-2 CASRKGGSQGAFF TGTGCCAGCAGAAAAGGGGGTTCCCAGGGAGCTTTCTTT
NA NA TRBJ1-2 TRBV18 CASSPLQGGYTF TGTGCCAGCTCACCACTCCAGGGAGGCTACACCTTC
NA NA TRBJ1-1 TRBV9 CASSVTGRNTEAFF TGTGCCAGCAGCGTTACCGGGAGAAACACTGAAGCTTTCTTT
NA NA TRBJ1-4 TRBV4-1 CASSLSIATNEKLFF TGCGCCAGCAGCCTGAGTATCGCAACTAATGAAAAACTGTTTTTT
TRBD1 NA TRBJ1-5 TRBV19 CASDRGRNQPQHF TGTGCCAGTGACAGGGGTAGGAATCAGCCCCAGCATTTT
TRBD2 NA TRBJ2-6 TRBV7-8 CASSPLAGGQSGANVLTF TGTGCCAGCAGCCCCCTCGCGGGGGGGCAGTCTGGGGCCAACGTCCTGACTTTC
TRBD2 NA TRBJ2-4 TRBV7-2 CASSLVPTSGGAPHIQYF TGTGCCAGCAGCTTAGTCCCCACTAGCGGGGGGGCCCCGCACATTCAGTACTTC
TRBD2 few TRBJ2-1 TRBV7-6 CASSLTSGGAGEQFF TGTGCCAGCAGCCTCACTAGCGGGGGGGCCGGTGAGCAGTTCTTC
NA NA TRBJ2-7 TRBV6-5 CASSYTGRGYEQYF TGTGCCAGCAGTTATACCGGACGGGGCTACGAGCAGTACTTC
NA NA TRBJ2-2 TRBV14 CASSQDLRSGELFF TGTGCCAGCAGCCAAGATCTGAGGTCCGGGGAGCTGTTTTTT
NA NA TRBJ1-1 TRBV12-3/TRBV12-4 CASSSYPNTEAFF TGTGCCAGCAGCTCCTATCCGAACACTGAAGCTTTCTTT
TRBD1 NA TRBJ1-3 TRBV28 CASSPLKQGAQLRNTIYF TGTGCCAGCAGTCCGCTTAAACAGGGGGCGCAGTTAAGAAACACCATATATTTT
TRBD1 NA TRBJ1-6 TRBV2 CASSPDRGGLHF TGTGCCAGCAGTCCAGACAGGGGTGGCCTCCACTTT
NA NA TRBJ1-6 TRBV6-4 CASVGRGTGNNYSPLHF TGTGCCAGCGTGGGGAGGGGCACAGGGAATAATTATTCACCCCTCCACTTT
TRBD2 NA TRBJ2-3 TRBV13 CASSHSTSGGSTSTQYF TGTGCCAGCAGCCACTCGACTAGCGGGGGATCCACATCAACGCAGTATTTT
NA NA TRBJ2-5 TRBV9 CASSLQGAYQETQYF TGTGCCAGCAGCCTACAGGGTGCGTACCAAGAGACCCAGTACTTC
NA NA TRBJ2-1 TRBV5-1 CASSLGPLNEQFF TGCGCCAGCAGCTTGGGGCCGCTCAATGAGCAGTTCTTC
TRBD1 NA TRBJ2-4 TRBV5-4 CASSIRQGKGKNIQYF TGTGCCAGCAGCATACGACAGGGCAAGGGGAAAAACATTCAGTACTTC
NA NA TRBJ2-7 TRBV18 CASSPDSLQNEQYF TGTGCCAGCTCACCCGACAGCCTGCAGAACGAGCAGTACTTC
TRBD1 NA TRBJ2-1 TRBV11-2 CASSPTGEYNEQFF TGTGCCAGCAGCCCGACAGGGGAGTACAATGAGCAGTTCTTC
NA few TRBJ1-2 TRBV6-5 CASSYAVNYGYTF TGTGCCAGCAGTTACGCGGTGAACTATGGCTACACCTTC
NA NA TRBJ2-2 TRBV2 CASRNTANTGELFF TGTGCCAGCAGGAACACAGCTAACACCGGGGAGCTGTTTTTT
NA NA TRBJ2-3 TRBV2 CASSEGGAGARDTQYF TGTGCCAGCAGTGAGGGGGGGGCAGGGGCCAGGGATACGCAGTATTTT
NA NA TRBJ1-6 TRBV28 CASRKPGSPLHF TGTGCCAGCAGGAAACCAGGGTCACCCCTCCACTTT
NA NA TRBJ1-1 TRBV18 CASSPQTVGANTEAFF TGTGCCAGCTCACCCCAGACAGTTGGTGCCAACACTGAAGCTTTCTTT
TRBD1 NA TRBJ1-2 TRBV27 CASRGTGGYGYTF TGTGCCAGTAGAGGGACAGGGGGCTATGGCTACACCTTC
TRBD1 NA TRBJ2-7 TRBV5-5 CASSYEGQFFYEQYF TGTGCCAGCAGCTATGAGGGACAGTTTTTCTACGAGCAGTACTTC
NA NA TRBJ2-2 TRBV7-3 CASSLTAALSPGELFF TGTGCCAGCAGCTTAACGGCGGCCCTCTCCCCCGGGGAGCTGTTTTTT
TRBD1 NA TRBJ2-5 TRBV4-1 CASSQGSGTGTQETQYF TGCGCCAGCAGCCAAGGCTCCGGGACAGGGACCCAAGAGACCCAGTACTTC
TRBD1 NA TRBJ1-1 TRBV6-5 CASRRTGANTEAFF TGTGCCAGCAGACGAACAGGGGCCAACACTGAAGCTTTCTTT
NA NA TRBJ1-2 TRBV7-2 CASSLLRTPTNYGYTF TGTGCCAGCAGTCTCCTAAGGACACCGACTAACTATGGCTACACCTTC
NA once TRBJ2-6 TRBV19 CASRSTGTGANVLTF TGTGCCAGTAGGTCAACAGGGACTGGGGCCAACGTCCTGACTTTC
NA NA TRBJ2-1 TRBV5-1 CASSSGPRSDEQFF TGCGCCAGCAGCTCGGGTCCCCGGAGCGATGAGCAGTTCTTC
NA once TRBJ2-2 TRBV21-1 CASSKGCENTGELFF TGTGCCAGCAGCAAAGGATGCGAGAACACCGGGGAGCTGTTTTTT
NA once TRBJ1-2 TRBV29-1 CSVEKGSVNGYTF TGCAGCGTTGAAAAGGGGTCCGTGAATGGCTACACCTTC
TRBD1 NA TRBJ1-6 TRBV7-3 CASSFGQDNSPLHF TGTGCCAGCAGCTTTGGACAGGATAATTCACCCCTCCACTTT
NA NA TRBJ1-2 TRBV15 CATSPQWQDNYGYTF TGTGCCACCAGCCCCCAGTGGCAAGATAACTATGGCTACACCTTC
NA NA TRBJ1-3 TRBV30 CAVGSGGNTIYF TGTGCCGTAGGAAGCGGTGGAAACACCATATATTTT
NA once TRBJ1-6 TRBV25-1 CASSEYKGQANSPLHF TGTGCCAGCAGTGAATATAAGGGGCAGGCTAATTCACCCCTCCACTTT
NA NA TRBJ1-6 TRBV19 CASSPKGVSSYNSPLHF TGTGCCAGTAGTCCAAAGGGGGTGAGCTCCTATAATTCACCCCTCCACTTT
TRBD2 NA TRBJ2-3 TRBV11-2 CASSLYTGTSGGVRTQYF TGTGCCAGCAGCTTATACACTGGGACTAGCGGGGGGGTGAGGACGCAGTATTTT